The clone carrying this T cell receptor (beta chain) was observed a handful of times. Its target is not known. The data were taken from a study of T-cell reconstitution after alpha-beta-depleted transplantation in children. Findings and limits, study-wide: About two months after transplant, alpha-beta T cells reportedly came from several hundred expanded graft clones.

Unique molecular identifiers were incorporated when the TCRbeta library was constructed. In TCRdb, the PCR reads were re-called with MiXCR into one record per CDR3 protein. The repertoire holds a few hundred thousand distinct CDR3 sequences, roughly 30% seen once, with 30% to 45% in the top ten. The material sequenced was PBMCs, taken before TCRalphabeta/CD19-depleted stem cell transplant. This receptor was identified in a boy in the first two years of life with Wiskott-Aldrich syndrome, due to receive a stem cell transplant.

The CDR3, as DNA: TGTGCCAGCAGGATGCAGGGGCTCGAGACCCAGTACTTC. Translation gives CASRMQGLETQYF. J is TRBJ2-5 and V is TRBV27; D is possibly TRBD1 (6 bases). This CDR3 is 13 amino acids long. Germline V gives CDR1 MNHEY, CDR2 SMNVEV (reference sequence). With 6 bases removed from V and 5 bases from J, the gap between germline ends came to 13 bases.